The sequence of this TCR beta chain was determined in a study of control samples from healthy donors and cancer patients. This CDR3 comprises 15 residues. Trimming pared 6 bases from V and 4 bases from J, leaving 18 bases between. CDR1 and CDR2 (germline): SGHTA, FQGNSA. Profiled with immunoSEQ multiplex PCR; TCRdb holds only in-frame clones, not every one. The sample has just under 100,000 clones, over 85% seen once. The chain has TRBV7-2 and TRBJ1-2; possible D gene TRBD1, 5 bases. The sequencing input was blood. The TCR comes from a man aged 18 to 30 in good health. The CDR3 protein is CASRSETGRAYGYTF. The CDR3 DNA sequence: TGTGCCAGCAGATCCGAAACGGGACGGGCCTATGGCTACACCTTC.